One sample yielded the 29 T cell receptor beta chains listed below, sequenced in a study of tumor and adjacent non-tumor tissue in lung cancer. Three rounds of nested PCR, following a modified ARM-PCR protocol, produced the TCRbeta library. TCRdb re-derived calls from the multiplex PCR reads in MiXCR, one entry per CDR3 protein. The table records approximately 120,000 distinct CDR3 sequences, more than 60% of them present only once. This sample's RNA came from whole unsorted tissue. Material for sequencing was lung tumor tissue. The receptors were gathered from a woman aged 55-69 years with non-small cell lung cancer.

On this clonotype: Mismatch with germline at one junction end may stem from a read error. This chain uses TRBV11-3 with TRBJ1-1; D gene unclear. The CDR3 covers 16 residues. The germline V gene encodes CDR1 SGHNT and CDR2 YENEEA. CDR3: CGSSSRVRRDDTQAFF. The CDR3 nucleotides are TGTGGCAGCAGCTCTAGGGTCCGTCGGGATGACACTCAAGCTTTCTTT. Drawing the rest from reference TRBV11-3 and TRBJ1-1, the complete variable domain is EAGVVQSPRYKIIEKKQPVAFWCNPISGHNTLYWYLQNLGQGPELLIRYENEEAVDDSQLPKDRFSAERLKGVDSTLKIQPAELGDSAVYLCGSSSRVRRDDTQAFFGQGTRLTVV.

A word on this clonotype: This may come from a read error, since a much larger clone is one base off. The CDR3 does not end in the conserved phenylalanine or tryptophan, so this is likely a read error. This CDR3 reads CASGPPWYGYTL. In DNA form, the CDR3 reads TGTGCCAGCGGCCCACCTTGGTATGGCTACACCTTG. The chain joins TRBV28 to TRBJ1-2; no reliable D call. Per germline, CDR1 MDHEN and CDR2 SYDVKM. The CDR3 is 12 residues long. The V gene lost 8 bases and the J gene lost 5 bases, with 12 bases spanning the gap.

A word on this clonotype: Possible read error: a much larger clone is one base away. J is TRBJ2-7 and V is TRBV28; D may be TRBD1 or TRBD2 (6 bases each). There are 14 residues in the CDR3. V was pared by 5 bases and J by 4 bases, with 15 bases between. Germline loops: CDR1 MDHEN, CDR2 SYDVKM. The CDR3 is CASSTPGGEYEQYF. The CDR3 DNA is TGTGCCAGCAGTACACCCGGGGGCGAATACGAGCAGTACTTC.

This clonotype was detected once. J is TRBJ2-7 and V is TRBV20-1, with a possible D match to TRBD1 (6 bases). The CDR3 loop spans 15 amino acids. Germline CDR1 DFQATT, CDR2 SNEGSKA (reference sequence). Trimming stripped 7 bases from V and 2 bases from J, with 21 bases between. The CDR3 region is CSVGRGGPKPYEQYF. The CDR3 region has the DNA TGCAGTGTTGGAAGAGGGGGACCAAAGCCCTACGAGCAGTACTTC.

Regarding this clonotype: At one of its ends the junction is not consistent with the germline gene, which may arise from a read error. V usage is TRBV11-2 and J usage is TRBJ1-4; 7 bases align to TRBD1. The CDR3 length is 15 residues. Germline V CDR1 and CDR2: SGHAT, FQNNGV. The CDR3 region has the DNA TGTGCCAGCAGCTGGGACAGTGCAACCAATGAAGAACTGTTTTTT. Encoded protein: CASSWDSATNEELFF.

This chain links TRBV11-2 with TRBJ2-7; D is uncertain. The CDR3 loop spans 14 amino acids. Germline V CDR1 and CDR2: SGHAT, FQNNGV. V was trimmed by 3 bases and J by 5 bases, leaving 14 bases between them. This CDR3 reads CASSFDSSSDEQYF. As DNA, the CDR3 is TGTGCCAGCAGCTTTGACTCTTCTAGTGACGAGCAGTACTTC.

Ten or more counts support this clonotype. The V gene is TRBV20-1, the J gene TRBJ1-1; 9 bases agree with TRBD1. The CDR3 contains 13 residues. Per the germline V gene, CDR1 is DFQATT and CDR2 is SNEGSKA (reference sequence). The V segment lost 5 bases and the J segment 8 bases; nucleotides outside the gene matches: 9. This chain's CDR3 is CSAPTYGTGEAFF. The CDR3, as DNA: TGCAGTGCTCCCACCTACGGGACAGGGGAAGCTTTCTTT.

Notes on this clonotype: Its ends do not fully match the called genes, so a read error is possible. The chain couples TRBV20-1 to TRBJ2-4; 9 nucleotides line up with TRBD2. The CDR3 has 16 residues. The germline V gene has CDR1 DFQATT and CDR2 SNEGSKA (reference sequence). The CDR3 reads CCARDRGAGGMGIQYF. CDR3 coding DNA: TGCTGTGCTAGAGATAGGGGAGCGGGAGGAATGGGGATTCAGTACTTC.

A word on this clonotype: Given a much more abundant clone one base away, this may be a read error. The gene calls are TRBV4-2 and TRBJ2-3; 11 bases are shared with TRBD2. This CDR3 has 17 amino acids. Per germline, CDR1 LGHNA and CDR2 YNFKEQ. Here the CDR3 DNA reads TGTGCCAGCAGCCAGCGCTCGGGGCTAGCGGGAGGAGATACGCAGTGTTTT. Translating gives CASSQRSGLAGGDTQCF.

Comments on this clonotype: One end of the junction does not line up with germline, which may come from a read error. The chain employs TRBV20-1 and TRBJ2-7; a possible D gene is TRBD1 (5 bases). CDR1 and CDR2 (germline): DFQATT, SNEGSKA (reference sequence). The CDR3 has 14 amino acids. The CDR3 nucleotides read TGCAGTGCTAGCGGCGAGCAGGGTGTAGACGAACAGTACTTC. Translating gives CSASGEQGVDEQYF.

With regard to this clonotype: At one end, the junction sequence differs from germline, possibly due to a read error. J is TRBJ1-1 and V is TRBV6-1; weak D call: TRBD1 (6 bases). CDR1 MNHNS and CDR2 SASEGT come from the germline V gene. The CDR3 runs 13 residues. The CDR3 nucleotides are TGTGCCAGCAGTTCCGGACAGACAACTGAAACTTTCTTT. Residues: CASSSGQTTETFF.

Turning to this clonotype: Given a much more abundant clone one base away, this may be a read error. The chain couples TRBV12-3 or TRBV12-4 to TRBJ2-7, with D maybe TRBD2 (5 bases). V lost 4 bases and J lost 0, with 10 bases in between. This CDR3 region has 14 residues. The CDR3 nucleotides read TGTGCCAGCAGTTCAGTGGGGAGCTCCTACGAGCAGTACTTC. The encoded protein is CASSSVGSSYEQYF.

The CDR3 spells CASMTDRMAGNTIYF. In nucleotides, the CDR3 is TGTGCCAGCATGACTGACAGGATGGCTGGAAACACCATATATTTT. The J gene is TRBJ1-3, the V gene TRBV11-3; tentative D call: TRBD1 (6 bases). The CDR3 runs to 15 residues. In germline, CDR1 is SGHNT, CDR2 YENEEA. The ends were cut back, 7 bases at V and 2 bases at J, with 15 bases in the middle.

This clonotype turned up a few times. The gene calls are TRBV10-3 and TRBJ2-1; a possible D gene is TRBD1 (5 bases). V was pared by 7 bases and J by 0 bases, with 13 bases between. This CDR3 region has 15 residues. Germline assignment: CDR1 ENHRY and CDR2 SYGVKD. CDR3 loop: CAIKRDSSSYNEQFF. Written as DNA, the CDR3 is TGTGCCATCAAACGAGACAGTAGCTCCTACAATGAGCAGTTCTTC.

This clonotype was seen only a few times. The junction departs from the called germline gene at one end, perhaps through a read error. The chain uses TRBV6-2 or TRBV6-3 and TRBJ1-4; D not certain. Germline loops: CDR1 MNHEY, CDR2 SVGEGT. The CDR3 length is 15 residues. The CDR3 is CDSSGADATNEKLFF. CDR3 sequence (DNA): TGTGACAGCAGTGGAGCAGACGCAACTAATGAAAAACTATTTTTT.

Ten or more counts support this clonotype. V is TRBV20-1 and J is TRBJ2-7; D gene uncertain. Germline assignment: CDR1 DFQATT and CDR2 SNEGSKA (reference sequence). Trimming removed 0 bases at V and 0 bases at J, with 15 bases between. The CDR3 consists of 16 residues. DNA for the CDR3: TGCAGTGCTAGAGATCAACTGGGGTTGAGCTCCTACGAGCAGTACTTC. Its translation is CSARDQLGLSSYEQYF.

This clonotype has ten or more counts. The gene calls are TRBV10-2 and TRBJ2-3; D not resolved. The CDR3 contains 12 residues. Germline V gives CDR1 WSHSY, CDR2 SAAADI. V gave up 4 bases and J gave up 5 bases, with 7 bases separating them. The CDR3 is CASSGVQDTQYF. The CDR3 DNA is TGCGCCAGCAGTGGAGTACAAGATACGCAGTATTTT.

This clonotype was seen a single time. This sequence may be a read error, since a much larger clone differs from it by one base. The chain uses TRBV28 and TRBJ2-3; TRBD2 matches 7 bases. Germline CDR1 is MDHEN and CDR2 is SYDVKM. The CDR3 has 12 amino acids. The CDR3, as DNA: TGTGCCAGCTTCGGGACTAAAGATACGCAGTGTTTT. It translates to CASFGTKDTQCF.

The rearrangement joins TRBV29-1 to TRBJ2-1, with TRBD1 identical over 8 bases. This CDR3 comprises 13 residues. Per the germline V gene, CDR1 is SQVTM and CDR2 is ANQGSEA. For the CDR3, the DNA is TGCAGTGTGAAGGGACAGGATAACAATGAGCAGTTCTTC. This translates into CSVKGQDNNEQFF.

This clonotype appeared a few times. The rearrangement links TRBV5-6 to TRBJ2-7, with a weak D call TRBD1 (5 bases). The CDR3 is 15 amino acids. Germline values: CDR1 SGHDT, CDR2 YYEEEE. The V and J ends lost 2 bases and 2 bases respectively, with 14 bases between them. This chain's CDR3 is CASSFQGRNAYEQYF. The CDR3 coding sequence is TGTGCCAGCAGCTTCCAGGGCCGAAACGCCTACGAGCAGTACTTC.

The chain links TRBV29-1 to TRBJ1-1, with 12 bases identical to TRBD1. Trimming at V came to 6 bases and at J to 2 bases, leaving 4 bases not matched to a gene. Germline V lookup: CDR1 SQVTM, CDR2 ANQGSEA. CDR3 size: 14 residues. DNA for the CDR3: TGCAGCGTCGCCGGGACAGGGGGCAACACTGAAGCTTTCTTT. Its protein is CSVAGTGGNTEAFF.

This clonotype was counted a few times. Given a much more abundant clone one base away, this may be a read error. In this CDR3 the conserved last residue, phenylalanine or tryptophan, is missing, so a read error is likely. This rearrangement joins TRBV20-1 to TRBJ2-7; TRBD2 aligns across 11 bases. Germline values: CDR1 DFQATT, CDR2 SNEGSKA (reference sequence). J lost 0 bases, V lost 3 bases, and 4 bases had no gene match. The length of the CDR3 is 15 residues. The DNA for the CDR3 is TGCAGTGCTAGGACTAGCGGGACGCGCTCCTACGAGCAGTACCTC. It encodes CSARTSGTRSYEQYL.

The count of this clonotype is one. Germline and junction disagree at one end, which may indicate a read error. This sequence joins TRBV11-2 and TRBJ1-5; no firm D call. This CDR3 region has 13 residues. The germline gives CDR1 SGHAT, CDR2 FQNNGV. CDR3 amino acids: CASSLQSNQPPHF. CDR3 sequence (DNA): TGTGCCAGCAGCCTTCAGTCCAATCAGCCCCCGCATTTT.

This clonotype was detected many times. The chain uses TRBV20-1 and TRBJ1-1; D call uncertain. CDR1 is DFQATT, CDR2 SNEGSKA, per germline (reference sequence). V was shortened by 4 bases and J by 3 bases, with 15 bases between the two germline ends. The CDR3 contains 14 residues. Here the CDR3 DNA reads TGCAGTGCTACCCTAGCCCCGGACGACACTGAAGCTTTCTTT. This translates into CSATLAPDDTEAFF.

Worth noting for this clonotype: One end of the junction fails to match germline, which may point to a read error. CDR3 DNA sequence: TGCGGCGTTGGGCTGGGCGGGTTACCCTACGAGCAGCACTTC. Its translation is CGVGLGGLPYEQHF. The chain has TRBV29-1 and TRBJ2-7; TRBD2 is a possible D gene (5 bases). Germline CDR1 reads SQVTM; CDR2 reads ANQGSEA. The CDR3 covers 14 residues.

A note on this clonotype: One end of the junction varies from germline; a read error may be responsible. The J gene is TRBJ1-4, the V gene TRBV11-3, with TRBD1 as a possible D gene (5 bases). The V gene's germline CDR1 is SGHNT and CDR2 YENEEA. This CDR3 is built from 17 residues. CDR3 in DNA: TGTGTTAGCAGCTTTGACAGCCGAGATGCAACTAATGAAAAACTGTTCTTT. This encodes CVSSFDSRDATNEKLFF.

This clonotype came up once. An end of the junction differs from the germline gene, which may be a read error. This sequence joins TRBV11-2 and TRBJ1-6, with 7 bases lining up with TRBD1. Germline values: CDR1 SGHAT, CDR2 FQNNGV. The CDR3 spans 15 residues. CDR3 region: CAGSRQLQGRSPLHF. DNA of the CDR3: TGTGCCGGCAGCCGTCAACTACAGGGGCGTTCACCCCTCCACTTT.

This clonotype was seen just once. One end of the junction does not line up with germline, which may come from a read error. The chain has TRBV4-3 and TRBJ2-4; 7 bases fit TRBD2. Germline V gene lookup returns CDR1 LGHNA and CDR2 YSLEER. This CDR3 is built from 16 residues. The CDR3 loop reads CASSQDLASSGIVQYF. The CDR3 DNA is TGCGCCAGTAGCCAAGATTTGGCCAGCAGCGGGATTGTTCAGTACTTC.

Concerning this clonotype: At one end the junction does not follow the germline gene, possibly because of a read error. This chain joins TRBV12-3 or TRBV12-4 and TRBJ2-1; weak D call: TRBD1 (6 bases). This CDR3 has 13 residues. The CDR3 bases are TGTACCAGCAGTCTATCACAGGGAATTGAGCAGTTCTTC. It yields the protein CTSSLSQGIEQFF.